The 2 T cell receptor beta chains given below trace back to one sample, sequenced in a study of Graves' ophthalmopathy and Graves' hyperthyroidism. RNA served as the template for amplifying TCR beta CDR3 regions. Second-round multiplex PCR followed a first-round RT-PCR using HTBI primers. A single record per CDR3 protein comes from TCRdb applying MiXCR to the multiplex PCR reads. The sample lists some 390,000 distinct CDR3 sequences, 15% to 20% occurring once. Material for sequencing was peripheral blood. Every receptor here comes from a woman between 18 and 29 years old with Graves' ophthalmopathy.

This clonotype was seen many times. This chain uses TRBV5-1 with TRBJ1-1; D is perhaps TRBD1 (6 bases). Germline V gene data show CDR1 as SGHRS and CDR2 as YFSETQ. This CDR3 comprises 14 residues. The V end lost 4 bases, the J end lost 1 base, and 11 bases lay between the germline ends. CDR3 DNA: TGCGCCAGCAGCCCCGGGGGGGCGAACACTGAAGCTTTCTTT. Translated: CASSPGGANTEAFF.

This clonotype was recorded at least ten times. This CDR3 is CSARSGGEAGANVLTF. In DNA form, the CDR3 reads TGCAGTGCTAGATCAGGGGGCGAGGCTGGGGCCAACGTCCTGACTTTC. V usage is TRBV20-1 and J usage is TRBJ2-6, with TRBD1 identical over 8 bases. The V segment lost 2 bases and the J segment 2 bases; nucleotides outside the gene matches: 5. Looked up from germline, CDR1 is DFQATT and CDR2 is SNEGSKA (reference sequence). The length of the CDR3 is 16 residues.